The 32 T cell receptor beta chains below were found in one sample sequenced in a study of blood T cell repertoires in COVID-19. The method was immunoSEQ multiplex PCR; TCRdb's version includes in-frame clones alone and lacks a portion of them. This table holds fewer than 250,000 clones, roughly 80% found once. Sequencing was done on a sample of peripheral blood. These receptors were obtained from a woman aged 55-69 years with active or convalescent COVID-19.

The chain has TRBV4-1 and TRBJ2-2, with TRBD2 as a possible D gene (6 bases). Trimming took off 1 base at V and 4 bases at J, with 13 bases between the two ends. Per germline, CDR1 MGHRA and CDR2 YSYEKL. The CDR3 runs to 16 residues. The CDR3 DNA follows: TGCGCCAGCAGCCAAGGGGGGGTCCCGACCACCGGGGAGCTGTTTTTT. Encoded protein: CASSQGGVPTTGELFF.

The V call is TRBV7-9, the J call TRBJ2-7; 10 bases are a match to TRBD1. This CDR3 has 15 residues. V lost 3 bases, J lost 3 bases, and 5 bases stayed unmatched. Germline CDR1 and CDR2: SEHNR and FQNEAQ (reference sequence). In nucleotides, the CDR3 is TGTGCCAGCAGCTTTAATCGGGACAGGGGCTACGAGCAGTACTTC. It is translated as CASSFNRDRGYEQYF.

The chain uses TRBV5-5 and TRBJ2-3; 9 nucleotides agree with TRBD1. Germline CDR1 is SGHKS and CDR2 is YYEKEE (reference sequence). The CDR3 has 16 residues. Trimming at V came to 3 bases and at J to 5 bases, leaving 10 bases not matched to a gene. CDR3 nucleotide sequence: TGTGCCAGCAGCTGGGACAGGGCTACTCGGCTAGATACGCAGTATTTT. It translates to CASSWDRATRLDTQYF.

V gene TRBV27 combines with J gene TRBJ2-7; 7 bases are shared with TRBD2. With V trimmed by 4 bases and J by 4 bases, 7 bases remained unmatched. This CDR3 is 14 amino acids long. Germline assignment: CDR1 MNHEY and CDR2 SMNVEV (reference sequence). CDR3 loop: CASSYLGGSYEQYF. The CDR3, as DNA: TGTGCCAGCAGTTATTTGGGCGGGAGTTACGAGCAGTACTTC.

V and J are TRBV4-1 and TRBJ2-3, with 9 nucleotides matching TRBD2. Germline assignment: CDR1 MGHRA and CDR2 YSYEKL. The CDR3 extends over 17 amino acids. The junction had 7 bases not matched to a gene; V was cut back by 1 base and J by 2 bases. CDR3 in amino acids: CASSQGRLADHTDTQYF. CDR3 DNA sequence: TGCGCCAGCAGCCAAGGCCGACTAGCGGATCACACAGATACGCAGTATTTT.

The chain uses TRBV5-1 and TRBJ1-1; 9 bases are shared with TRBD1. The CDR3 contains 13 residues. Germline CDR1 is SGHRS and CDR2 is YFSETQ. J gave up 5 bases and V 3 bases, and 2 bases lay outside the gene matches. For the CDR3, the DNA is TGCGCCAGCAGCTCGACAGGGGGGACTGAAGCTTTCTTT. Protein sequence: CASSSTGGTEAFF.

V and J are TRBV19 and TRBJ2-7, with D perhaps TRBD2 (5 bases). V lost 4 bases, J lost 2 bases, and 9 bases lay in between. The CDR3 loop spans 13 amino acids. The germline V gene encodes CDR1 LNHDA and CDR2 SQIVND (reference sequence). CDR3 in DNA: TGTGCCAGTAGTACCGGGAACACCTACGAGCAGTACTTC. It codes for CASSTGNTYEQYF.

This chain joins TRBV7-2 and TRBJ2-1, with 8 bases identical to TRBD2. CDR3 size: 16 residues. V gave up 1 base and J gave up 6 bases; unmatched junction bases: 8. Germline-derived CDR1 and CDR2 are SGHTA and FQGNSA. CDR3 DNA: TGTGCCAGCAGCTTAGTGGGACTAGACGGGCCCAATGAGCAGTTCTTC. Translated, it gives CASSLVGLDGPNEQFF.

The chain employs TRBV5-6 and TRBJ1-1; D gene ambiguous. Trimming took off 10 bases at V and 3 bases at J, with 10 bases between the two ends. The CDR3 is made up of 11 amino acids. Germline CDR1 reads SGHDT; CDR2 reads YYEEEE. The CDR3 protein is CASRRDTEAFF. CDR3 sequence (DNA): TGTGCCTCCCGTCGGGACACTGAAGCTTTCTTT.

Comment on this clone: Other DNA variants within this sample encode the same CDR3. This rearrangement joins TRBV6-5 to TRBJ1-1; TRBD1 matches at 7 bases. Germline CDR1 MNHEY, CDR2 SVGAGI. This CDR3 has 13 amino acids. Trimming cost V 6 bases and J 1 base; bases outside gene matches: 2. DNA of the CDR3: TGTGCCAGCAGGGACAGGAGGAACACTGAAGCTTTCTTT. This translates into CASRDRRNTEAFF.

This chain connects TRBV12-5 to TRBJ1-5, with TRBD1 as a possible D gene (6 bases). The CDR3 contains 14 residues. Between the trimmed V and J ends, which lost 7 bases and 4 bases, there was a span of 14 bases. Germline V CDR1 and CDR2: LGHNT, FRNRAP. CDR3 coding DNA: TGTGCTAGTGTCTTTACAGGGATTAATCAGCCCCAGCATTTT. Translation: CASVFTGINQPQHF.

The V gene is TRBV10-3, the J gene TRBJ1-1; tentative D call: TRBD1 (5 bases). Germline V gene data show CDR1 as ENHRY and CDR2 as SYGVKD. The CDR3 is made up of 13 amino acids. The ends were cut back, 7 bases at V and 8 bases at J, with 17 bases in the middle. The CDR3 here is CAINRGDRTEAFF. CDR3 nucleotides: TGTGCCATCAACCGCGGGGATCGGACAGAAGCTTTCTTT.

The V and J genes are TRBV11-3 and TRBJ1-2, with no clear D. This CDR3 comprises 15 residues. Germline loops: CDR1 SGHNT, CDR2 YENEEA. Deletions cut 5 bases from V and 7 bases from J, with 20 bases between. The CDR3 spells CASSAGFPTILGYTF. CDR3 sequence (DNA): TGTGCCAGCAGCGCTGGTTTTCCGACTATTCTTGGCTACACCTTC. Together with reference TRBV11-3 and TRBJ1-2, the CDR3 gives the full variable domain: EAGVVQSPRYKIIEKKQPVAFWCNPISGHNTLYWYLQNLGQGPELLIRYENEEAVDDSQLPKDRFSAERLKGVDSTLKIQPAELGDSAVYLCASSAGFPTILGYTFGSGTRLTVV.

The chain carries TRBV29-1 and TRBJ2-2; 8 bases are shared with TRBD1. The CDR3 extends over 14 amino acids. The J segment lost 0 bases and the V segment lost 6 bases, leaving 3 bases of the junction unmatched. Germline assignment: CDR1 SQVTM and CDR2 ANQGSEA. The CDR3 DNA sequence: TGCAGCGTCAACAGGGGGGCGAACACCGGGGAGCTGTTTTTT. Protein product: CSVNRGANTGELFF.

Written as DNA, the CDR3 is TGTGCCAGCACTCCGGGACAGAATCCCCTTGGCTACACCTTC. Its translation: CASTPGQNPLGYTF. The genes are TRBV28 and TRBJ1-2; 7 bases align to TRBD1. The CDR3 is 14 residues long. The germline CDR1 and CDR2 sequences are MDHEN and SYDVKM. J gave up 7 bases and V 7 bases, and 12 bases lay outside the gene matches.

J is TRBJ2-5 and V is TRBV7-9; D gene unclear. Germline values: CDR1 SEHNR, CDR2 FQNEAQ (reference sequence). V was shortened by 7 bases and J by 7 bases, with 10 bases between the two germline ends. This CDR3 has 11 residues. The CDR3 region has the DNA TGTGCCAGCACCCCCGGTCGGACCCAGTACTTC. Translated: CASTPGRTQYF.

Here the CDR3 DNA reads TGTGCCAGTAGTATAACAGGGGGCAATCAGCCCCAGCATTTT. It specifies CASSITGGNQPQHF. The V call is TRBV19, the J call TRBJ1-5, with TRBD1 identical over 7 bases. The CDR3 is made up of 14 amino acids. The V gene end was trimmed by 2 bases and the J gene end by 2 bases; junction bases not matched to a gene: 0. Germline V gene data show CDR1 as LNHDA and CDR2 as SQIVND (reference sequence).

V usage is TRBV3-1 (or the pseudogene TRBV3-2) and J usage is TRBJ2-5; 7 bases fit TRBD2. V dropped 4 bases and J dropped 5; count of bases not matched to a gene: 13. The CDR3 totals 16 residues. The germline V gene has CDR1 LGHDT and CDR2 YNNKEL (reference sequence). The CDR3 region has the DNA TGTGCCAGCAGCCCCCGGGGTCTAGCGGTGGGGGAGACCCAGTACTTC. It is translated as CASSPRGLAVGETQYF.

This chain links TRBV28 with TRBJ1-5; 7 bases agree with TRBD1. Per the germline V gene, CDR1 is MDHEN and CDR2 is SYDVKM. Trimming took 3 bases from V and 6 from J; bases not matched to a gene: 5. The CDR3 spans 14 residues. CDR3 nucleotide sequence: TGTGCCAGCAGTTTTCCCCAGGGGGGTCAGCCCCAGCATTTT. Translating it yields CASSFPQGGQPQHF.

V gene TRBV28 combines with J gene TRBJ1-6; TRBD1 matches 7 bases. Germline loops: CDR1 MDHEN, CDR2 SYDVKM. J was trimmed by 10 bases and V by 4 bases; bases with no gene match: 7. This CDR3 is built from 14 residues. CDR3 in DNA: TGTGCCAGCAGTTCCACAGGGGCACGATCACCCCTCCACTTT. It encodes CASSSTGARSPLHF.

The V and J genes are TRBV6-5 and TRBJ1-4; no definite D call. Germline CDR1 MNHEY, CDR2 SVGAGI. Trimming cost V 7 bases and J 6 bases, with 18 bases left between them. The CDR3 is 15 residues long. The CDR3, as DNA: TGTGCCAGCATTAAGTATGGCCAGAACCATGAAAAACTGTTTTTT. This codes for CASIKYGQNHEKLFF.

The chain recombines TRBV19 with TRBJ2-1; D not certain. Germline-derived CDR1 and CDR2 are LNHDA and SQIVND (reference sequence). The CDR3 loop spans 15 amino acids. Deletions cut 6 bases from V and 5 bases from J, with 17 bases between. CDR3 protein: CASSGWRNLDNEQFF. Written as DNA, the CDR3 is TGTGCCAGTAGCGGGTGGCGCAATCTAGACAATGAGCAGTTCTTC.

The rearrangement links TRBV7-8 to TRBJ2-7, with 7 bases fitting TRBD2. CDR1 SGHVS and CDR2 FQNEAQ come from the germline V gene. Trimming cost V 2 bases and J 2 bases; bases outside gene matches: 3. This CDR3 is built from 14 residues. The CDR3 sequence is CASSLSLAPYEQYF. The CDR3, as DNA: TGTGCCAGCAGCTTATCACTAGCGCCCTACGAGCAGTACTTC.

The sample holds a few counts of this clone. V is TRBV27 and J is TRBJ2-1; TRBD2 matches 13 bases. CDR1 and CDR2 from the germline V gene are MNHEY and SMNVEV (reference sequence). This CDR3 is built from 15 residues. J was trimmed by 9 bases and V by 5 bases; bases with no gene match: 7. CDR3 sequence: CASSKLAGGPGEQFF. DNA for the CDR3: TGTGCCAGCAGTAAACTAGCGGGAGGGCCGGGTGAGCAGTTCTTC.

The count of this clone is one. The J gene is TRBJ2-3, the V gene TRBV19; 9 nucleotides line up with TRBD2. Germline CDR1 is LNHDA and CDR2 is SQIVND (reference sequence). This CDR3 contains 15 residues. The junction had 9 bases not matched to a gene; V was cut back by 7 bases and J by 4 bases. Here the CDR3 DNA reads TGTGCCAGTAAGAGACTAGCGGAACGTCCAGATACGCAGTATTTT. Protein: CASKRLAERPDTQYF.

The J gene is TRBJ2-2, the V gene TRBV5-6; 9 positions agree with TRBD1. V lost 4 bases, J lost 0 bases, and 7 bases stayed unmatched. The CDR3 is made up of 17 amino acids. CDR1 and CDR2 from the germline V gene are SGHDT and YYEEEE. The CDR3 DNA sequence: TGTGCCAGCAGCCCCCTAGGACAGGGGACGAACACCGGGGAGCTGTTTTTT. Protein: CASSPLGQGTNTGELFF.

CDR3 residues: CASSLPGRERTGELFF. CDR3 nucleotide sequence: TGTGCCAGCAGCTTACCTGGGCGGGAACGCACCGGGGAGCTGTTTTTT. This sequence joins TRBV7-9 and TRBJ2-2, with D possibly matching TRBD2 (6 bases). The CDR3 has 16 residues. Germline loops: CDR1 SEHNR, CDR2 FQNEAQ (reference sequence). V was cut by 2 bases and J by 4 bases, with 14 bases left in between.

The chain couples TRBV5-8 to TRBJ2-3, with a weak D call TRBD2 (6 bases). CDR1 and CDR2 (germline): SGHTS, YDEGEE. CDR3 length: 15 residues. Trimming removed 2 bases at V and 4 bases at J, with 14 bases between. Here the CDR3 DNA reads TGTGCCAGCAGCTTCAGTTACGGGGGTTCAGATACGCAGTATTTT. Translation gives CASSFSYGGSDTQYF. The full variable domain, with the rest looked up from reference TRBV5-8 and TRBJ2-3, is EAGVTQSPTHLIKTRGQQATLRCSPISGHTSVYWYQQALGLGLQFLLWYDEGEERNRGNFPPRFSGRQFPNYSSELNVNALELEDSALYLCASSFSYGGSDTQYFGPGTRLTVL.

This chain uses TRBV15 with TRBJ2-2, with D possibly being TRBD1 (5 bases). The CDR3 consists of 14 residues. The germline gives CDR1 LNHNV, CDR2 YYDKDF (reference sequence). Trimming pared 3 bases from V and 6 bases from J, leaving 11 bases between. Here the CDR3 reads CATSSPGLAGELFF. DNA for the CDR3: TGTGCCACCAGCAGCCCAGGGTTAGCCGGGGAGCTGTTTTTT.

Regarding this clone: Other DNA sequences in the same sample also yield this CDR3. The genes are TRBV30 and TRBJ2-1; D gene unclear. CDR3 length: 11 amino acids. V was trimmed by 0 bases and J by 7 bases, leaving 4 bases between them. Germline CDR1 reads GTSNPN; CDR2 reads SVGIG (reference sequence). The CDR3 spells CAWSVLNEQFF. The CDR3, as DNA: TGTGCCTGGAGTGTACTTAATGAGCAGTTCTTC.

This chain links TRBV6-5 with TRBJ2-1; 14 bases are a match to TRBD2. In germline, CDR1 is MNHEY, CDR2 SVGAGI. The CDR3 consists of 14 residues. V trimming: 6 bases; J trimming: 6 bases; junction bases outside the gene matches: 1. CDR3 nucleotides: TGTGCCAGCAGGGGACTAGCGGGAGCCAATGAGCAGTTCTTC. As protein: CASRGLAGANEQFF.

This chain links TRBV2 with TRBJ2-3; 10 nucleotides match TRBD2. The CDR3 contains 17 residues. CDR1 and CDR2 from the germline V gene are SNHLY and FYNNEI. Trimming cost V 7 bases and J 4 bases; bases outside gene matches: 14. Written as DNA, the CDR3 is TGTGCCAGCAATGGGCTAGCGGGGGTATCGGCGGCAGATACGCAGTATTTT. Translation gives CASNGLAGVSAADTQYF.